This T cell receptor beta chain was sequenced for a study of blood T cell repertoires in COVID-19. Produced via immunoSEQ multiplex PCR; TCRdb's table is partial and in-frame only. The table includes about 46,000 clones, 80% to 90% detected once. This CDR3 has 13 amino acids. Germline V gene lookup returns CDR1 LGHDT and CDR2 YNNKEL (reference sequence). V trimming: 6 bases; J trimming: 5 bases; junction bases outside the gene matches: 1. The sample was peripheral blood. The chain combines TRBV3-1 (or the pseudogene TRBV3-2) with TRBJ2-5; 12 bases align to TRBD2. This receptor was obtained from a human donor in a cohort sampled during active COVID-19. The donor label of this sample is uncertain. In DNA form, the CDR3 reads TGTGCCAGCAGTCTAGCGGGGGGGGAGACCCAGTACTTC. It specifies CASSLAGGETQYF.